The 2 T cell receptor beta chains below come from one sample, sequenced in a study of Ad26.COV2.S vaccination and SARS-CoV-2 variants. Sequenced by immunoSEQ multiplex PCR; TCRdb stores in-frame clones only, minus some. Of around 340,000 clones in the sample, around 89% were seen once. Noted treatment: about 20 received Ad26.COV2.S at low or high dose, single or two shots; several received placebo; per-sample allocation not given. Sampling occurred on day 63 after the first vaccine or placebo injection. This specimen was peripheral blood, taken in a trial of Ad26.COV2.S vaccine versus placebo. Receptor source: a person aged 18-60 years who received the Ad26.COV2.S COVID-19 vaccine or a placebo.

This clone showed up just once. The V call is TRBV5-1, the J call TRBJ1-2; tentative D call: TRBD1 (6 bases). Between the trimmed V and J ends, which lost 4 bases and 7 bases, there was a span of 20 bases. The CDR3 totals 15 residues. CDR1 is SGHRS and CDR2 is YFSETQ in the germline V gene. The CDR3 sequence: CASSAKQGSGSGYTF. The CDR3 bases are TGCGCCAGCAGCGCGAAACAGGGTAGCGGTAGTGGCTACACCTTC. The full variable domain, rest sourced from reference TRBV5-1 and TRBJ1-2, is KAGVTQTPRYLIKTRGQQVTLSCSPISGHRSVSWYQQTPGQGLQFLFEYFSETQRNKGNFPGRFSGRQFSNSRSEMNVSTLELGDSALYLCASSAKQGSGSGYTFGSGTRLTVV.

This chain links TRBV6-5 with TRBJ2-7; D gene uncertain. V shed 0 bases and J shed 2 bases, with 11 bases lying between them. Germline V gives CDR1 MNHEY, CDR2 SVGAGI. This CDR3 is 15 amino acids long. The CDR3 DNA sequence: TGTGCCAGCAGTTACTCCCAGATAGGGCCCTACGAGCAGTACTTC. Protein sequence: CASSYSQIGPYEQYF.